These 17 T cell receptor beta chains were all obtained from the same sample, sequenced in a study of blood T cell repertoires in COVID-19. Sequencing was performed with immunoSEQ multiplex PCR; in TCRdb, only in-frame clones are kept and a portion is missing. Of over 65,000 clones in the sample, around 86% were seen once. The sequencing sample was made of peripheral blood. Receptors originate from a human donor in a cohort sampled during active COVID-19.

CDR3 sequence: CASTAGYGNQPQHF. CDR3 bases: TGTGCCAGCACTGCGGGGTATGGCAATCAGCCCCAGCATTTT. J is TRBJ1-5 and V is TRBV6-5; D remains unclear. Germline CDR1 reads MNHEY; CDR2 reads SVGAGI. The ends were cut back, 7 bases at V and 2 bases at J, with 12 bases in the middle. The CDR3 is 14 amino acids.

The chain carries TRBV4-1 and TRBJ2-5; D unclear. This CDR3 is 13 amino acids long. Germline loops: CDR1 MGHRA, CDR2 YSYEKL. V was cut by 3 bases and J by 4 bases, with 9 bases left in between. The CDR3 loop reads CASSQVSGETQYF. CDR3 nucleotide sequence: TGCGCCAGCAGCCAGGTGTCAGGAGAGACCCAGTACTTC.

The rearrangement uses TRBV9 and TRBJ1-3; D might be TRBD1 (5 bases). This CDR3 region has 15 residues. V lost 0 bases and J lost 0, with 7 bases in between. Germline values: CDR1 SGDLS, CDR2 YYNGEE. The CDR3 DNA reads TGTGCCAGCAGCGTAGGAGGACACTCTGGAAACACCATATATTTT. It translates to CASSVGGHSGNTIYF.

The chain joins TRBV18 to TRBJ1-2; 8 bases are shared with TRBD1. The CDR3 is made up of 13 amino acids. The V gene's germline CDR1 is KGHSH and CDR2 LQKENI. The ends lost 3 bases at V and 5 bases at J; junction bases unmatched: 2. Here the CDR3 reads CASSPDRAYGYTF. In nucleotides, the CDR3 is TGTGCCAGCTCACCGGACAGGGCTTATGGCTACACCTTC.

The genes are TRBV19 and TRBJ1-6; 7 bases are a match to TRBD1. This CDR3 is 16 amino acids long. Germline V CDR1 and CDR2: LNHDA, SQIVND (reference sequence). The J segment lost 9 bases and the V segment lost 5 bases, leaving 13 bases of the junction unmatched. CDR3 nucleotide sequence: TGTGCCAGTAGTCTGGACATGGGACAGATCGGTTCACCCCTCCACTTT. Amino acid sequence: CASSLDMGQIGSPLHF.

This clone was counted once. The chain carries TRBV7-2 and TRBJ1-1; D call uncertain. Germline values: CDR1 SGHTA, CDR2 FQGNSA. V was trimmed by 8 bases and J by 2 bases, leaving 12 bases between them. The CDR3 runs 13 residues. The CDR3 here is CASRTGINTEAFF. DNA of the CDR3: TGTGCCAGCCGCACGGGAATCAACACTGAAGCTTTCTTT.

There are a few counts of this clone. The V and J genes are TRBV18 and TRBJ2-1, with a weak D call TRBD1 (5 bases). This CDR3 region has 16 residues. The germline CDR1 and CDR2 sequences are KGHSH and LQKENI. Trimming pared 1 base from V and 0 bases from J, leaving 10 bases between. The CDR3 loop reads CASSPLREISYNEQFF. Here the CDR3 DNA reads TGTGCCAGCTCACCACTCAGGGAAATCTCCTACAATGAGCAGTTCTTC.

The chain employs TRBV28 and TRBJ1-4; the D gene is possibly TRBD1 (5 bases). The CDR3 contains 14 residues. V was cut by 6 bases and J by 3 bases, with 11 bases left in between. CDR1 MDHEN and CDR2 SYDVKM come from the germline V gene. The CDR3 protein is CASSIDSANEKLFF. The DNA of the CDR3 is TGTGCCAGCAGCATAGACAGTGCTAATGAAAAACTGTTTTTT.

The chain has TRBV18 and TRBJ2-7, with TRBD1 as a possible D gene (5 bases). Germline V lookup: CDR1 KGHSH, CDR2 LQKENI. Trimming took off 1 base at V and 3 bases at J, with 7 bases between the two ends. This CDR3 comprises 13 residues. The chain's CDR3 is CASSPRGLYEQYF. CDR3 sequence (DNA): TGTGCCAGCTCACCACGGGGCCTCTACGAGCAGTACTTC.

The V gene is TRBV19, the J gene TRBJ1-4; D possibly corresponds to TRBD1 (6 bases). Germline CDR1 is LNHDA and CDR2 is SQIVND (reference sequence). V lost 4 bases to trimming and J lost 6 bases, with 15 bases between them. The CDR3 consists of 15 residues. The CDR3 nucleotides are TGTGCCAGTAGTAAATTGGACAGTGGGCATGAAAAACTGTTTTTT. Its protein product is CASSKLDSGHEKLFF.

This clone occurred a few times. The chain is built from TRBV2 and TRBJ2-2, with D maybe TRBD1 (6 bases). Germline V gene data show CDR1 as SNHLY and CDR2 as FYNNEI. The CDR3 runs to 15 residues. V was cut by 6 bases and J by 7 bases, with 18 bases left in between. The DNA for the CDR3 is TGTGCCAGCAGGAAGCCCACCGGACAGATCGGGGAGCTGTTTTTT. Protein sequence: CASRKPTGQIGELFF.

The genes are TRBV19 and TRBJ1-2, with D hard to call. Germline lookup yields CDR1 LNHDA and CDR2 SQIVND (reference sequence). Trimming shortened V by 5 bases and J by 3 bases, and 16 bases separated the two germline ends. CDR3 length: 15 residues. The CDR3 region is CASSRPPGGYYGYTF. CDR3 sequence (DNA): TGTGCCAGTAGTCGTCCCCCGGGTGGCTACTATGGCTACACCTTC.

The rearrangement uses TRBV18 and TRBJ1-3, with D possibly TRBD1 on 5 matching bases. CDR1 is KGHSH and CDR2 is LQKENI in the germline V gene. CDR3 size: 14 residues. The V end was cut by 2 bases, the J end by 2 bases, with 7 bases between. In nucleotides, the CDR3 is TGTGCCAGCTCACCAGGAGGGGCTGGAAACACCATATATTTT. It specifies CASSPGGAGNTIYF.

The chain has TRBV19 and TRBJ1-1, with a possible D match to TRBD1 (5 bases). This CDR3 region has 14 residues. V lost 5 bases and J 0 bases, leaving 10 bases between the germline ends. The germline CDR1 and CDR2 sequences are LNHDA and SQIVND (reference sequence). The CDR3 bases are TGTGCCAGTAGTGCGGGGCCATTGAACACTGAAGCTTTCTTT. This gives the protein CASSAGPLNTEAFF.

This clone was found a few times. The V call is TRBV11-2, the J call TRBJ1-1, with unresolved D. The germline V and J ends were trimmed by 1 base and 1 base, with 4 bases remaining between them. This CDR3 comprises 13 residues. CDR1 is SGHAT and CDR2 is FQNNGV in the germline V gene. The CDR3 DNA reads TGTGCCAGCAGCTTAGGCGGGAACACTGAAGCTTTCTTT. Residues: CASSLGGNTEAFF.

J is TRBJ1-4 and V is TRBV7-7; D unclear. Deletions cut 0 bases from V and 6 bases from J, with 5 bases between. This CDR3 has 13 amino acids. The germline V gene encodes CDR1 SSHAT and CDR2 FNYEAQ (reference sequence). CDR3: CASSLAQDEKLFF. DNA of the CDR3: TGTGCCAGCAGCTTAGCCCAGGATGAAAAACTGTTTTTT. The full variable domain, with the rest looked up from reference TRBV7-7 and TRBJ1-4, is GAGVSQSPRYKVTKRGQDVTLRCDPISSHATLYWYQQALGQGPEFLTYFNYEAQPDKSGLPSDRFSAERPEGSISTLTIQRTEQRDSAMYRCASSLAQDEKLFFGSGTQLSVL.

The rearrangement joins TRBV12-3 or TRBV12-4 to TRBJ1-2; possible D gene TRBD1, 5 bases. V gave up 10 bases and J gave up 6 bases, with 18 bases separating them. The CDR3 loop spans 13 amino acids. The CDR3 DNA is TGTGCCACTAAAAGGGGATTTTTACATGGCTACACCTTC. This encodes CATKRGFLHGYTF.